A single sample is the source of the 23 T cell receptor beta chains below, sequenced in a study of response to subunit inactivated influenza vaccine. In TCRdb, the RT-PCR reads were re-called with MiXCR into one record per CDR3 protein. This sample has about 580,000 distinct CDR3 sequences, with approximately 15% found just once. The sample in question was PBMCs from blood, obtained 12 days after vaccination. The source is a man aged 45-60 years who received an inactivated influenza vaccine.

The gene calls are TRBV15 and TRBJ1-5, with a weak D call TRBD1 (5 bases). The germline V gene encodes CDR1 LNHNV and CDR2 YYDKDF (reference sequence). The CDR3 has 18 residues. Trimming left V 0 bases short and J 3 bases short, with 18 bases between. As DNA, the CDR3 is TGTGCCACCAGCAGAGATGGTCTCTTTACGGGGGACAATCAGCCCCAGCATTTT. Translation gives CATSRDGLFTGDNQPQHF. Complete variable domain (other parts from reference TRBV15 and TRBJ1-5): DAMVIQNPRYQVTQFGKPVTLSCSQTLNHNVMYWYQQKSSQAPKLLFHYYDKDFNNEADTPDNFQSRRPNTSFCFLDIRSPGLGDTAMYLCATSRDGLFTGDNQPQHFGDGTRLSIL.

This clonotype was detected only a few times. The rearrangement joins TRBV6-1 to TRBJ2-7; D unclear. Germline V gene data show CDR1 as MNHNS and CDR2 as SASEGT. Trimming cost V 5 bases and J 1 base, with 9 bases left between them. This CDR3 comprises 13 residues. CDR3 coding DNA: TGTGCCAGCAGTCGACTGAGGTCCTACGAGCAGTACTTC. Translating it yields CASSRLRSYEQYF.

This clonotype has just a few counts. The rearrangement joins TRBV7-2 to TRBJ2-1; a weak D match, TRBD1 (6 bases). CDR3 length: 17 residues. Germline V gene lookup returns CDR1 SGHTA and CDR2 FQGNSA. V lost 1 base to trimming and J lost 7 bases, with 20 bases between them. This CDR3 reads CASSLGGSQFQGNEQFF. The CDR3 bases are TGTGCCAGCAGCTTAGGGGGAAGCCAATTCCAGGGGAATGAGCAGTTCTTC.

This clonotype was seen only a few times. The V call is TRBV5-1, the J call TRBJ2-7; 10 nucleotides agree with TRBD1. The CDR3 contains 16 residues. The ends lost 4 bases at V and 6 bases at J; junction bases unmatched: 13. CDR1 is SGHRS, CDR2 YFSETQ, per germline. This chain's CDR3 is CASSLNGQGERLEQYF. The CDR3 DNA is TGCGCCAGCAGCCTAAATGGACAGGGGGAACGGCTCGAGCAGTACTTC.

In its sample, this clonotype was seen once. V is TRBV4-1 and J is TRBJ1-2; maybe TRBD1 (5 bases). This CDR3 is built from 15 residues. Germline V CDR1 and CDR2: MGHRA, YSYEKL. V was cut by 3 bases and J by 4 bases, with 15 bases left in between. CDR3: CASSQGTKATYGYTF. CDR3 coding DNA: TGCGCCAGCAGCCAGGGGACCAAGGCGACCTATGGCTACACCTTC.

Only a few counts were recorded for this clonotype. V gene TRBV20-1 combines with J gene TRBJ2-7; 11 bases align to TRBD2. CDR1 is DFQATT, CDR2 SNEGSKA, per germline (reference sequence). The CDR3 loop spans 14 amino acids. After removal of 3 bases from V and 6 bases from J, the junction contained 7 bases not matched to a gene. CDR3 residues: CSARDRLAGREQYF. The CDR3 DNA is TGCAGTGCTAGGGATAGACTAGCGGGGCGCGAGCAGTACTTC.

The chain links TRBV18 to TRBJ2-1, with D tentatively TRBD1 or TRBD2 (5 bases each). The CDR3 is 14 amino acids. The V gene's germline CDR1 is KGHSH and CDR2 LQKENI. V was trimmed by 0 bases and J by 10 bases, leaving 13 bases between them. The CDR3 region has the DNA TGTGCCAGCTCACCACCGACGTCGGGGCCAGAGCAGTTCTTC. The encoded protein is CASSPPTSGPEQFF.

Only a few counts were recorded for this clonotype. The CDR3: CATSDRTPHTQYF. CDR3 bases: TGTGCCACCAGTGACCGGACTCCGCATACGCAGTATTTT. The chain uses TRBV24-1 and TRBJ2-3; D may be TRBD2 (5 bases). The germline CDR1 and CDR2 sequences are KGHDR and SFDVKD. The ends were cut back, 4 bases at V and 7 bases at J, with 11 bases in the middle. The CDR3 extends over 13 amino acids.

CDR3 sequence reads: CSASASGSARPEQYF. CDR3 DNA: TGCAGTGCTAGTGCTAGCGGGAGCGCACGCCCCGAGCAGTACTTC. V gene TRBV20-1 combines with J gene TRBJ2-7, with 10 bases that match TRBD2. CDR3 length equals 15 residues. In germline, CDR1 is DFQATT, CDR2 SNEGSKA (reference sequence). Unmatched junction bases numbered 11, after V lost 3 bases and J lost 6 bases.

This clonotype has just a few counts. V gene TRBV12-3 or TRBV12-4 combines with J gene TRBJ2-1; D gene uncertain. Trimming stripped 3 bases from V and 9 bases from J, with 12 bases between. CDR3 length: 13 residues. The CDR3 DNA reads TGTGCCAGCAGTTTCGTGGGGTACGGTGAGCAGTTCTTC. It yields the protein CASSFVGYGEQFF.

The chain couples TRBV19 to TRBJ2-2, with D uncertain. The CDR3 loop spans 14 amino acids. Trimming took off 5 bases at V and 1 base at J, with 8 bases between the two ends. Germline lookup yields CDR1 LNHDA and CDR2 SQIVND (reference sequence). The CDR3 reads CASSEALNTGELFF. The CDR3 DNA reads TGTGCCAGTAGTGAGGCCCTGAACACCGGGGAGCTGTTTTTT.

In its sample, this clonotype was seen a few times. V is TRBV5-1 and J is TRBJ2-1, with D perhaps matching TRBD2 (5 bases). This CDR3 region has 15 residues. Germline V gene lookup returns CDR1 SGHRS and CDR2 YFSETQ. Trimming took 4 bases from V and 4 from J, leaving 15 bases between them. CDR3 sequence: CASSVDGGSYNEQFF. As DNA, the CDR3 is TGCGCCAGCAGCGTGGACGGAGGTTCTTACAATGAGCAGTTCTTC.

This clonotype came up a few times. The chain carries TRBV28 and TRBJ1-5; D is perhaps TRBD1 (5 bases). The CDR3 has 12 residues. Germline loops: CDR1 MDHEN, CDR2 SYDVKM. The V end lost 6 bases, the J end lost 7 bases, and 10 bases lay between the germline ends. Here the CDR3 reads CASSPGEQPQHF. The CDR3 DNA reads as TGTGCCAGCAGCCCGGGGGAGCAGCCCCAGCATTTT.

The V gene is TRBV5-1, the J gene TRBJ2-7, with D maybe TRBD1 (6 bases). CDR1 is SGHRS and CDR2 is YFSETQ in the germline V gene. This CDR3 has 14 amino acids. Trimming pared 4 bases from V and 2 bases from J, leaving 13 bases between. CDR3: CASSAGTIPYEQYF. CDR3 DNA: TGCGCCAGCAGCGCTGGGACAATTCCCTACGAGCAGTACTTC.

This chain uses TRBV10-3 with TRBJ2-7; a possible D gene is TRBD2 (5 bases). V was shortened by 3 bases and J by 2 bases, with 5 bases between the two germline ends. Germline assignment: CDR1 ENHRY and CDR2 SYGVKD. This CDR3 spans 12 amino acids. CDR3 DNA: TGTGCCATCAGTGACGGGGCCTACGAGCAGTACTTC. Encoded protein: CAISDGAYEQYF.

The CDR3 nucleotides read TGCGCCAGCAGCTCGGGCGGGAGGGCCTACGAGCAGTACTTC. As protein: CASSSGGRAYEQYF. The rearrangement links TRBV5-1 to TRBJ2-7, with 9 nucleotides matching TRBD2. The CDR3 extends over 14 amino acids. The trim removed 3 bases at V and 2 bases at J, leaving 3 bases unmatched. Germline CDR1 SGHRS, CDR2 YFSETQ.

This clonotype turned up a few times. The CDR3 spells CASTIVPGETQYF. The CDR3, as DNA: TGTGCCAGCACCATCGTCCCCGGGGAGACCCAGTACTTC. The V and J genes are TRBV2 and TRBJ2-5, with D unresolved. Trimming stripped 7 bases from V and 5 bases from J, with 14 bases between. The CDR3 runs 13 residues. Germline loops: CDR1 SNHLY, CDR2 FYNNEI.

The chain recombines TRBV6-5 with TRBJ2-1; D not certain. Between the trimmed V and J ends, which lost 0 bases and 6 bases, there was a span of 12 bases. Germline V lookup: CDR1 MNHEY, CDR2 SVGAGI. This CDR3 spans 15 amino acids. The DNA for the CDR3 is TGTGCCAGCAGTTACTCGATTTTCATTCCCAATGAGCAGTTCTTC. Translation: CASSYSIFIPNEQFF.

The V and J genes are TRBV10-3 and TRBJ2-1; 7 bases fit TRBD2. J lost 7 bases, V lost 11 bases, and 17 bases had no gene match. This CDR3 comprises 15 residues. CDR1 and CDR2 (germline): ENHRY, SYGVKD. CDR3 nucleotides: TGTGCCTCCCGTGATGGGCGGGAGAGGAGGAATGAGCAGTTCTTC. Its protein product is CASRDGRERRNEQFF.

The V and J genes are TRBV7-9 and TRBJ2-5; TRBD1 might be the D (6 bases). The CDR3 is 17 amino acids. Per the germline V gene, CDR1 is SEHNR and CDR2 is FQNEAQ (reference sequence). Trimming removed 4 bases from V and 5 bases from J, with 23 bases in between. CDR3: CASSSRRSQGKGETQYF. CDR3 in DNA: TGTGCCAGCAGCTCCCGCAGGTCGCAGGGGAAAGGGGAGACCCAGTACTTC.

The chain combines TRBV3-1 with TRBJ2-7; the D gene is possibly TRBD1 (6 bases). Germline loops: CDR1 LGHDT, CDR2 YNNKEL (reference sequence). The germline V and J ends were trimmed by 3 bases and 7 bases, with 10 bases remaining between them. The CDR3 spans 12 residues. The CDR3 is CASSQAGVEQYF. The DNA of the CDR3 is TGTGCCAGCAGCCAGGCAGGGGTGGAGCAGTACTTC.

This clonotype was seen a few times. V usage is TRBV9 and J usage is TRBJ2-7, with D perhaps matching TRBD1 (6 bases). Germline V gene data show CDR1 as SGDLS and CDR2 as YYNGEE. This CDR3 has 14 residues. With 6 bases removed from V and 0 bases from J, the gap between germline ends came to 13 bases. CDR3 loop: CASNPTGSSYEQYF. The CDR3 DNA follows: TGTGCCAGCAACCCAACAGGGAGCTCCTACGAGCAGTACTTC.

Written as DNA, the CDR3 is TGTGCCAGCAGTAAGGCGACTAGCGGGGGCTTGCAAGAGACCCAGTACTTC. It yields the protein CASSKATSGGLQETQYF. This rearrangement joins TRBV6-2 or TRBV6-3 to TRBJ2-5, with 12 positions matching TRBD2. The CDR3 contains 17 residues. CDR1 is MNHEY, CDR2 SVGEGT, per germline. J was trimmed by 2 bases and V by 5 bases; bases with no gene match: 9.